This T cell receptor beta chain was observed in a study of blood T cell repertoires in COVID-19. Whole-study context: Researchers got acute and convalescent COVID-19 samples from the United States, Italy and Spain. PBMCs, B-cell-depleted T cells, or T cells provided the cDNA or gDNA that made up the material.

The CDR3 runs to 14 residues. V gave up 5 bases and J gave up 4 bases, with 15 bases separating them. CDR1 is SGHNT and CDR2 is YYREEE in the germline V gene (reference sequence). Authors' methods: How many nucleated cells were present was estimated from reference gene primer amplification. Sequencing used immunoSEQ multiplex PCR; TCRdb keeps in-frame clones, though not all of them. For V, J and clone size, that table is used; D and trimming come from the DNA. Of 180,000 or so clones listed, roughly 85% were seen once; the top ten hold 7.5% to 9.5%. The chain joins TRBV5-4 to TRBJ1-2; D remains ambiguous. What was sequenced was peripheral blood. This sequence was found in a woman aged 55-70 years with acute or convalescent COVID-19. The CDR3 here is CASRSGGSLYGYTF. Here the CDR3 DNA reads TGTGCCAGCAGATCTGGTGGGAGTCTCTATGGCTACACCTTC.